This T cell receptor (beta chain) was captured by sequencing in a study of cytomegalovirus exposure and HLA in healthy donors. PCR employed 60 Vbeta and 13 Jbeta primers. The table came from immunoSEQ multiplex PCR; TCRdb's copy has only in-frame clones and leaves some out. The data hold 120,000 to 150,000 clones, with roughly 70% observed a single time. The CDR3 spans 15 residues. Germline V lookup: CDR1 MNHEY, CDR2 SVGAGI. Trimming removed 5 bases at V and 0 bases at J, with 13 bases between. Sequencing used PBMCs. The TCR originated in a man aged 60 to 69 in good health and CMV-seronegative. The V gene is TRBV6-5, the J gene TRBJ1-2; D unresolved. The CDR3 region has the DNA TGTGCCAGCAGTCCACTAAGGGAGGCTAACTATGGCTACACCTTC. Translating gives CASSPLREANYGYTF.